Following are 9 T cell receptor beta chains from one sample sequenced in a study of blood T cell repertoires in COVID-19. Generated by immunoSEQ multiplex PCR, the TCRdb table keeps only in-frame clones and is missing some. The sample contains around 380,000 clones, roughly 86% of which appear only once. The sequenced sample was PBMCs or T cells enriched from blood (not recorded which). These receptors originate from a man aged 25 to 45 who had recovered from COVID-19.

The chain has TRBV30 and TRBJ1-2, with 10 bases that match TRBD1. Per the germline V gene, CDR1 is GTSNPN and CDR2 is SVGIG (reference sequence). Trimming removed 6 bases from V and 6 bases from J; junction bases left unmatched: 7. This CDR3 region has 13 residues. CDR3 region: CACLRQGADGYTF. The CDR3 DNA follows: TGTGCCTGCCTTAGACAGGGGGCTGATGGCTACACCTTC. Combining the CDR3 with reference TRBV30 and TRBJ1-2 gives the whole variable domain SQTIHQWPATLVQPVGSPLSLECTVEGTSNPNLYWYRQAAGRGLQLLFYSVGIGQISSEVPQNLSASRPQDRQFILSSKKLLLSDSGFYLCACLRQGADGYTFGSGTRLTVV.

The chain combines TRBV10-3 with TRBJ1-2, with a weak D call TRBD1 (6 bases). Trimming took 6 bases from V and 0 from J, leaving 11 bases between them. In germline, CDR1 is ENHRY, CDR2 SYGVKD. The length of the CDR3 is 14 residues. DNA for the CDR3: TGTGCCATCAGACGGACAGATTCTAACTATGGCTACACCTTC. Encoded protein: CAIRRTDSNYGYTF.

J is TRBJ1-5 and V is TRBV7-8; D is unresolved. CDR3 size: 15 residues. The V end lost 7 bases, the J end lost 5 bases, and 18 bases lay between the germline ends. Germline V gives CDR1 SGHVS, CDR2 FQNEAQ. In DNA form, the CDR3 reads TGTGCCAGCAACCCAGCAGCGGCAGCAGATCAGCCCCAGCATTTT. Translation: CASNPAAAADQPQHF.

The chain links TRBV11-3 to TRBJ1-1, with D hard to call. This CDR3 is built from 13 residues. V dropped 2 bases and J dropped 4 bases, with 8 bases sitting between them. Germline loops: CDR1 SGHNT, CDR2 YENEEA. The CDR3 sequence: CASSLLQSTEAFF. CDR3 DNA: TGTGCCAGCAGCTTACTACAGTCCACTGAAGCTTTCTTT.

The chain joins TRBV7-9 to TRBJ1-2; a possible D gene is TRBD1 (5 bases). The CDR3 contains 14 residues. Trimming shortened V by 3 bases and J by 3 bases, and 11 bases separated the two germline ends. The germline gives CDR1 SEHNR, CDR2 FQNEAQ (reference sequence). CDR3 protein: CASSLQGLDYGYTF. The CDR3 nucleotides read TGTGCCAGCAGCTTGCAGGGTCTTGACTATGGCTACACCTTC. Full variable domain (rest looked up from reference TRBV7-9 and TRBJ1-2): DTGVSQNPRHKITKRGQNVTFRCDPISEHNRLYWYRQTLGQGPEFLTYFQNEAQLEKSRLLSDRFSAERPKGSFSTLEIQRTEQGDSAMYLCASSLQGLDYGYTFGSGTRLTVV.

This chain connects TRBV20-1 to TRBJ1-4; TRBD1 agrees at 7 bases. The CDR3 runs to 15 residues. Germline CDR1 and CDR2: DFQATT and SNEGSKA (reference sequence). V gave up 3 bases and J gave up 2 bases; unmatched junction bases: 6. CDR3 nucleotide sequence: TGCAGTGCTAGTGGGGGCAGGGGGACTAATGAAAAACTGTTTTTT. It yields the protein CSASGGRGTNEKLFF.

The V call is TRBV12-3 or TRBV12-4, the J call TRBJ1-2; 7 bases are a match to TRBD1. With V trimmed by 7 bases and J by 7 bases, 9 bases remained unmatched. The CDR3 contains 13 residues. DNA for the CDR3: TGTGCCAGCACCACATTCTCAGGGGGTGGCTACACCTTC. Translation: CASTTFSGGGYTF.

V usage is TRBV9 and J usage is TRBJ2-3; 11 bases map to TRBD2. Trimming at V came to 4 bases and at J to 3 bases, leaving 4 bases not matched to a gene. Germline loops: CDR1 SGDLS, CDR2 YYNGEE. The CDR3 is made up of 15 amino acids. The CDR3, as DNA: TGTGCCAGCAGCTTTCTAGCGGGGGGAACAGATACGCAGTATTTT. Protein product: CASSFLAGGTDTQYF.

The chain recombines TRBV6-4 with TRBJ2-3; 7 bases line up with TRBD2. The CDR3 is 15 amino acids. Germline CDR1 is MRHNA and CDR2 is SNTAGT. V shed 0 bases, J shed 3 bases, and the junction held 3 bases outside the gene matches. The CDR3 coding sequence is TGTGCCAGCAGTGACTCGGCGGGGGAAACAGATACGCAGTATTTT. It yields the protein CASSDSAGETDTQYF.